This passage covers 9 T cell receptor beta chains from one sample sequenced in a study of cytomegalovirus exposure and HLA in healthy donors. PCR amplification relied on 60 Vbeta primers (plus 13 Jbeta primers). TCRdb's table, derived via immunoSEQ multiplex PCR, lists solely in-frame clones and lacks some. The profile shows approximately 160,000 clones, about three quarters of them singletons. Sequencing used PBMCs. These receptors were taken from a female donor in good health and CMV-seronegative.

CDR3 DNA: TGTGCCTGGAGTGTCGGGACAGGGCCAAATCAGCCCCAGCATTTT. It specifies CAWSVGTGPNQPQHF. The J gene is TRBJ1-5, the V gene TRBV30; TRBD1 agrees at 9 bases. CDR3 length: 15 amino acids. Germline CDR1 and CDR2: GTSNPN and SVGIG (reference sequence). Trimming removed 0 bases from V and 4 bases from J; junction bases left unmatched: 4. The whole variable domain, filled in from reference TRBV30 and TRBJ1-5, reads SQTIHQWPATLVQPVGSPLSLECTVEGTSNPNLYWYRQAAGRGLQLLFYSVGIGQISSEVPQNLSASRPQDRQFILSSKKLLLSDSGFYLCAWSVGTGPNQPQHFGDGTRLSIL.

This clone has a single count. The rearrangement uses TRBV4-2 and TRBJ2-7; the match to TRBD2 covers 8 bases. J was trimmed by 0 bases and V by 4 bases; bases with no gene match: 5. There are 15 residues in the CDR3. CDR1 and CDR2 (germline): LGHNA, YNFKEQ. The CDR3 protein is CASSPGAGGSYEQYF. In nucleotides, the CDR3 is TGTGCCAGCAGCCCTGGGGCGGGGGGCTCCTACGAGCAGTACTTC.

The genes are TRBV5-1 and TRBJ1-1, with a possible D match to TRBD1 (5 bases). There are 13 residues in the CDR3. The V and J ends lost 2 bases and 9 bases respectively, with 14 bases between them. CDR1 and CDR2 from the germline V gene are SGHRS and YFSETQ. CDR3 region: CASSFSAGGKAFF. The CDR3 nucleotides are TGCGCCAGCAGCTTCTCTGCGGGGGGAAAAGCTTTCTTT.

This clone was seen once. The rearrangement links TRBV9 to TRBJ2-5; 9 nucleotides match TRBD1. Germline V gene sequence: CDR1 SGDLS, CDR2 YYNGEE. The CDR3 runs 16 residues. V lost 3 bases and J lost 4; bases outside the gene matches: 10. The CDR3 bases are TGTGCCAGCAGCGCCAGGGACAGGGAGGTTTTAGAGACCCAGTACTTC. As protein: CASSARDREVLETQYF.

The chain carries TRBV7-6 and TRBJ2-5, with TRBD2 matching 8 bases. Looked up from germline, CDR1 is SGHVS and CDR2 is FNYEAQ. The CDR3 contains 15 residues. V lost 7 bases and J lost 1; bases outside the gene matches: 8. The CDR3 region has the DNA TGTGCCAGCATGAGGGGAGCGGGGGCCCAAGAGACCCAGTACTTC. It encodes CASMRGAGAQETQYF.

This clone was found once. The chain has TRBV10-3 and TRBJ2-5, with D unresolved. In germline, CDR1 is ENHRY, CDR2 SYGVKD. Deletions cut 5 bases from V and 4 bases from J, with 11 bases between. The CDR3 is made up of 13 amino acids. The DNA of the CDR3 is TGTGCCATCAGTCTAGAGTCGGCAGAGACCCAGTACTTC. Its protein is CAISLESAETQYF.

The genes are TRBV7-2 and TRBJ2-4, with D perhaps TRBD1 (5 bases). The V gene lost 1 base and the J gene lost 6 bases, with 13 bases spanning the gap. The CDR3 covers 15 residues. Per germline, CDR1 SGHTA and CDR2 FQGNSA. In DNA, the CDR3 is TGTGCCAGCAGCTTAGGTTTGCGACAGCGAAACATTCAGTACTTC. Its translation: CASSLGLRQRNIQYF. The variable domain in full, with the rest retrieved from reference TRBV7-2 and TRBJ2-4, is GAGVSQSPSNKVTEKGKDVELRCDPISGHTALYWYRQSLGQGLEFLIYFQGNSAPDKSGLPSDRFSAERTGGSVSTLTIQRTQQEDSAVYLCASSLGLRQRNIQYFGAGTRLSVL.

This sequence joins TRBV9 and TRBJ1-5; D is undetermined. The CDR3 spans 14 residues. Per germline, CDR1 SGDLS and CDR2 YYNGEE. Trimming stripped 0 bases from V and 1 base from J, with 5 bases between. The DNA of the CDR3 is TGTGCCAGCAGCGTAGGGGAGAGCAATCAGCCCCAGCATTTT. This encodes CASSVGESNQPQHF.

The chain employs TRBV27 and TRBJ2-7; possible D gene TRBD1, 6 bases. Germline CDR1 MNHEY, CDR2 SMNVEV (reference sequence). The germline V and J ends were trimmed by 6 bases and 4 bases, with 22 bases remaining between them. The CDR3 sequence is 16 residues long. CDR3: CASSSSVGTKSYEQYF. DNA of the CDR3: TGTGCCAGCAGCTCCTCGGTCGGGACAAAGTCATACGAGCAGTACTTC.